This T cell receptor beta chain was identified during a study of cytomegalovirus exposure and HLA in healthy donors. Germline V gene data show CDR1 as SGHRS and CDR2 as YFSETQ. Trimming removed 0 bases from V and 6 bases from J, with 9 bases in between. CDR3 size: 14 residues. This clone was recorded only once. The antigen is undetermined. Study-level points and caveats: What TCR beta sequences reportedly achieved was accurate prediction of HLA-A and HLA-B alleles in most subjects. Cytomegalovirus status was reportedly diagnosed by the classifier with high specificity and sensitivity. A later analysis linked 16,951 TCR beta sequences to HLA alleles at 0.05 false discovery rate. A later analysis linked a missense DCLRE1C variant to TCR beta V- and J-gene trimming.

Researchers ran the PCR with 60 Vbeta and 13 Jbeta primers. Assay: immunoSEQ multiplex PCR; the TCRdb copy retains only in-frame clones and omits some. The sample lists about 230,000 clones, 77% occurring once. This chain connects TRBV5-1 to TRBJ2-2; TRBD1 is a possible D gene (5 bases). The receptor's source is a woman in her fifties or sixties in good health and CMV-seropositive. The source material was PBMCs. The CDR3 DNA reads TGCGCCAGCAGCTTGGGACAGAATTCCGGGGAGCTGTTTTTT. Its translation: CASSLGQNSGELFF.